Shown below are 30 T cell receptor beta chains from a single sample sequenced in a study of T-cell reconstitution after alpha-beta-depleted transplantation in children. Unique molecular identifiers were incorporated into the prepared TCRbeta library. TCRdb itself ran the PCR reads through MiXCR, one entry per CDR3 protein. The table has around 180,000 distinct CDR3 sequences, over 8.5% seen once. The material was PBMCs, obtained before TCRalphabeta/CD19-depleted stem cell transplant. The receptors here all came from a boy under 10 years old with acute myeloid leukemia, due to receive a stem cell transplant.

This clonotype was recorded many times. As DNA, the CDR3 is TGTGCCACCAGCAGAGCGGGTTTCAGGGGTGACTATGGCTACACCTTC. Encoded protein: CATSRAGFRGDYGYTF. The chain is built from TRBV15 and TRBJ1-2, with TRBD1 as a possible D gene (6 bases). This CDR3 has 16 residues. Trimming shortened V by 1 base and J by 3 bases, and 15 bases separated the two germline ends. Germline loops: CDR1 LNHNV, CDR2 YYDKDF (reference sequence).

This clonotype was counted many times. This sequence joins TRBV2 and TRBJ2-1; D is undetermined. V was cut by 4 bases and J by 10 bases, with 5 bases left in between. The CDR3 is 10 amino acids. The germline gives CDR1 SNHLY, CDR2 FYNNEI. CDR3 amino acids: CASSAGEQFF. The DNA for the CDR3 is TGTGCCAGCAGTGCCGGAGAGCAGTTCTTC.

The table lists this clonotype with many counts. J is TRBJ1-1 and V is TRBV12-3 or TRBV12-4; no clear D gene. This CDR3 has 12 residues. V dropped 3 bases and J dropped 1 base, with 3 bases sitting between them. CDR3 in amino acids: CASSLWNTEAFF. DNA of the CDR3: TGTGCCAGCAGTTTGTGGAACACTGAAGCTTTCTTT.

This clonotype has at least ten counts. The chain uses TRBV24-1 and TRBJ2-1; 13 bases are shared with TRBD2. The CDR3 runs to 16 residues. Germline V gene data show CDR1 as KGHDR and CDR2 as SFDVKD. Trimming took 4 bases from V and 8 from J; bases not matched to a gene: 7. The CDR3 sequence is CATSDPGTSGNDEQFF. The CDR3 nucleotides read TGTGCCACCAGTGACCCTGGGACTAGCGGGAACGATGAGCAGTTCTTC.

This clonotype was seen at least ten times. The chain combines TRBV5-1 with TRBJ1-5; TRBD1 agrees at 11 bases. The CDR3 has 14 amino acids. Germline V gives CDR1 SGHRS, CDR2 YFSETQ. Unmatched junction bases numbered 4, after V lost 3 bases and J lost 8 bases. CDR3 coding DNA: TGCGCCAGCAGCTCGGGACAGGGGGACGAGCCCCAGCATTTT. It encodes CASSSGQGDEPQHF.

There are many counts of this clonotype. The V and J genes are TRBV12-3 or TRBV12-4 and TRBJ2-7; either TRBD1 or TRBD2 may supply D (5 bases each). CDR3 length: 15 amino acids. The V end lost 8 bases, the J end lost 0 bases, and 17 bases lay between the germline ends. The DNA for the CDR3 is TGTGCCAGCTGGTTCTGGGACGGAAACTCCTACGAGCAGTACGTC. Protein product: CASWFWDGNSYEQYV.

This clonotype was observed at least ten times. This chain uses TRBV3-1 with TRBJ2-3; 14 bases match TRBD2. CDR3 length: 17 amino acids. CDR1 LGHDT and CDR2 YNNKEL come from the germline V gene (reference sequence). The trim removed 1 base at V and 5 bases at J, leaving 5 bases unmatched. The CDR3 bases are TGTGCCAGCAGCCAAGTGACTAGCGGGGGGGCCGGAGATACGCAGTATTTT. It is translated as CASSQVTSGGAGDTQYF.

This clonotype was observed many times. The V and J genes are TRBV15 and TRBJ2-1; D remains ambiguous. The CDR3 runs to 17 residues. Germline-derived CDR1 and CDR2 are LNHNV and YYDKDF (reference sequence). V was cut by 0 bases and J by 6 bases, with 18 bases left in between. For the CDR3, the DNA is TGTGCCACCAGCAGAGATCCCCTAGGGAAAAATCTCAATGAGCAGTTCTTC. Its protein product is CATSRDPLGKNLNEQFF.

On this clonotype itself: This may be a read error: a much more frequent sequence differs by one nucleotide. This rearrangement joins TRBV20-1 to TRBJ2-5; D is unresolved. Germline values: CDR1 DFQATT, CDR2 SNEGSKA (reference sequence). The CDR3 sequence is 14 residues long. V was cut by 1 base and J by 1 base, with 10 bases left in between. The CDR3, as DNA: TGCAGTGCTAGAGTAGTAAGCTGCCAAGAGACCCAGTACTTC. Translation: CSARVVSCQETQYF.

This clonotype has more than one count but fewer than ten. V usage is TRBV7-9 and J usage is TRBJ2-7, with TRBD2 as a possible D gene (6 bases). In germline, CDR1 is SEHNR, CDR2 FQNEAQ (reference sequence). The CDR3 has 14 residues. V lost 0 bases and J 2 bases, leaving 8 bases between the germline ends. DNA of the CDR3: TGTGCCAGCAGCTTAGCACTAGCAGCCTACGAGCAGTACTTC. Amino acids: CASSLALAAYEQYF.

This clonotype showed up many times. This sequence joins TRBV10-3 and TRBJ1-6; 8 positions agree with TRBD1. Germline values: CDR1 ENHRY, CDR2 SYGVKD. This CDR3 region has 15 residues. The junction had 8 bases not matched to a gene; V was cut back by 3 bases and J by 10 bases. The CDR3 sequence: CAISDGRQGQSPLHF. For the CDR3, the DNA is TGTGCCATCAGTGATGGAAGACAGGGGCAGTCACCCCTCCACTTT.

This rearrangement joins TRBV3-1 to TRBJ1-1; a weak D match, TRBD1 (6 bases). Germline CDR1 and CDR2: LGHDT and YNNKEL (reference sequence). This CDR3 contains 14 residues. V was trimmed by 3 bases and J by 5 bases, leaving 13 bases between them. This CDR3 reads CASSHGRGLTEAFF. CDR3 DNA sequence: TGTGCCAGCAGCCATGGCAGGGGTTTGACTGAAGCTTTCTTT.

This clonotype was counted many times. The V gene is TRBV5-1, the J gene TRBJ1-2; 8 bases align to TRBD1. Germline V CDR1 and CDR2: SGHRS, YFSETQ. The CDR3 contains 13 residues. With V trimmed by 4 bases and J by 8 bases, 7 bases remained unmatched. The DNA of the CDR3 is TGCGCCAGCAGCATCGGACAGGGTTGGGGCTACACCTTC. It is translated as CASSIGQGWGYTF. Based on the CDR3 plus reference TRBV5-1 and TRBJ1-2, the full variable domain is KAGVTQTPRYLIKTRGQQVTLSCSPISGHRSVSWYQQTPGQGLQFLFEYFSETQRNKGNFPGRFSGRQFSNSRSEMNVSTLELGDSALYLCASSIGQGWGYTFGSGTRLTVV.

This clonotype was picked up many times. This chain connects TRBV7-2 to TRBJ1-5, with D possibly matching TRBD1 (6 bases). This CDR3 region has 13 residues. V gave up 5 bases and J gave up 6 bases, with 11 bases separating them. Looked up from germline, CDR1 is SGHTA and CDR2 is FQGNSA. CDR3 sequence (DNA): TGTGCCAGCAGCATACAAGGGGGTCAGCCCCAGCATTTT. It translates to CASSIQGGQPQHF.

Turning to this clonotype: This clone may be a read error of a much larger clone one base away. Given the absence of the conserved phenylalanine or tryptophan at the CDR3 end, a read error is likely. V usage is TRBV7-2 and J usage is TRBJ1-1; weak D call: TRBD1 (6 bases). The CDR3 spans 13 residues. The V gene's germline CDR1 is SGHTA and CDR2 FQGNSA. The germline V and J ends were trimmed by 5 bases and 3 bases, with 10 bases remaining between them. CDR3: CASSRDIDTEAFL. DNA for the CDR3: TGTGCCAGCAGCAGGGACATTGACACTGAAGCTTTCCTT.

The chain joins TRBV9 to TRBJ2-2, with unresolved D. The ends were cut back, 3 bases at V and 9 bases at J, with 6 bases in the middle. CDR1 and CDR2 from the germline V gene are SGDLS and YYNGEE. CDR3 length: 11 residues. CDR3 amino acids: CASSADRELFF. The DNA for the CDR3 is TGTGCCAGCAGCGCCGACCGGGAGCTGTTTTTT.

At least ten counts were recorded for this clonotype. The chain links TRBV5-1 to TRBJ1-3; 9 nucleotides align to TRBD1. Germline CDR1 is SGHRS and CDR2 is YFSETQ. The V segment lost 0 bases and the J segment 0 bases; nucleotides outside the gene matches: 7. The CDR3 totals 18 residues. In DNA form, the CDR3 reads TGCGCCAGCAGCTTGGCGGGGGGACAGGGCATCTCTGGAAACACCATATATTTT. Translation gives CASSLAGGQGISGNTIYF.

This clonotype was seen repeatedly, ten times or more. This chain uses TRBV24-1 with TRBJ2-7, with TRBD2 matching 7 bases. CDR1 is KGHDR and CDR2 is SFDVKD in the germline V gene. The trim removed 4 bases at V and 2 bases at J, leaving 7 bases unmatched. This CDR3 contains 15 residues. The CDR3 DNA follows: TGTGCCACCAGTGACGCAACTAGCGCTACCTACGAGCAGTACTTC. This codes for CATSDATSATYEQYF.

This clonotype was observed many times. The rearrangement links TRBV27 to TRBJ2-1; 10 positions match TRBD2. The germline CDR1 and CDR2 sequences are MNHEY and SMNVEV (reference sequence). V lost 7 bases and J lost 4; bases outside the gene matches: 7. The CDR3 spans 15 residues. The CDR3 nucleotides are TGTGCCAGCAATCGTAGCGGGGGGCCTTACAATGAGCAGTTCTTC. It yields the protein CASNRSGGPYNEQFF.

This clonotype was counted many times. The gene calls are TRBV13 and TRBJ1-1; D is undetermined. Per the germline V gene, CDR1 is PRHDT and CDR2 is FYEKMQ (reference sequence). The CDR3 is made up of 13 amino acids. Trimming removed 2 bases at V and 5 bases at J, with 9 bases between. The CDR3 protein is CASSLNWMTEAFF. The CDR3 nucleotides read TGTGCCAGCAGCTTAAACTGGATGACTGAAGCTTTCTTT.

This clonotype was detected ten times or more. The V gene is TRBV20-1, the J gene TRBJ2-1, with 13 nucleotides matching TRBD2. CDR3 length: 15 amino acids. With V trimmed by 3 bases and J by 8 bases, 7 bases remained unmatched. Germline-derived CDR1 and CDR2 are DFQATT and SNEGSKA (reference sequence). CDR3 protein: CSASPTSGRYDEQFF. For the CDR3, the DNA is TGCAGTGCTAGTCCGACTAGCGGGAGGTATGATGAGCAGTTCTTC.

This clonotype occurred many times. The chain employs TRBV11-2 and TRBJ2-1, with D tentatively TRBD2 (6 bases). CDR3 length equals 12 residues. V was cut by 1 base and J by 10 bases, with 8 bases left in between. Germline values: CDR1 SGHAT, CDR2 FQNNGV. The CDR3 here is CASSLGGREQFF. CDR3 nucleotides: TGTGCCAGCAGCTTAGGGGGGAGGGAGCAGTTCTTC.

This clonotype was counted ten times or more. The chain employs TRBV28 and TRBJ2-3, with TRBD2 identical over 9 bases. V lost 11 bases and J lost 2; bases outside the gene matches: 14. Germline loops: CDR1 MDHEN, CDR2 SYDVKM. The CDR3 consists of 16 residues. CDR3 sequence: CASRVAGASHTDTQYF. The CDR3 DNA reads as TGTGCCTCGAGGGTAGCGGGAGCGTCACACACAGATACGCAGTATTTT.

This clonotype was observed many times. The chain is built from TRBV2 and TRBJ1-5, with no clear D. Trimming removed 4 bases at V and 2 bases at J, with 9 bases between. The CDR3 sequence is 14 residues long. In germline, CDR1 is SNHLY, CDR2 FYNNEI. The CDR3 bases are TGTGCCAGCAGTGGAGGCGGCGGCAATCAGCCCCAGCATTTT. Protein sequence: CASSGGGGNQPQHF. Complete variable domain (other parts from reference TRBV2 and TRBJ1-5): EPEVTQTPSHQVTQMGQEVILRCVPISNHLYFYWYRQILGQKVEFLVSFYNNEISEKSEIFDDQFSVERPDGSNFTLKIRSTKLEDSAMYFCASSGGGGNQPQHFGDGTRLSIL.

The sample holds many counts of this clonotype. V usage is TRBV11-2 and J usage is TRBJ2-2; D perhaps matches TRBD1 (5 bases). Trimming removed 6 bases from V and 5 bases from J, with 13 bases in between. This CDR3 spans 14 amino acids. Germline V gene sequence: CDR1 SGHAT, CDR2 FQNNGV. CDR3 sequence reads: CASRHIRETGELFF. The CDR3 DNA reads TGTGCCAGCAGGCACATCAGGGAAACCGGGGAGCTGTTTTTT.

This clonotype came up many times. The chain links TRBV29-1 to TRBJ1-5; D is ambiguous. The germline CDR1 and CDR2 sequences are SQVTM and ANQGSEA. This CDR3 region has 13 residues. V lost 2 bases and J lost 7, with 12 bases in between. The CDR3 region is CSVEPQSGQPQHF. CDR3 nucleotides: TGCAGCGTTGAACCGCAGTCGGGGCAGCCCCAGCATTTT.

Note on this clonotype: This clone may be a read error of a much larger clone one base away. V and J are TRBV7-9 and TRBJ2-3; D is ambiguous. V lost 5 bases, J lost 1 base, and 10 bases lay in between. CDR3 length: 14 amino acids. Germline CDR1 and CDR2: SEHNR and FQNEAQ (reference sequence). Here the CDR3 DNA reads TGTGCCAGCAGCCCATCCGTCGGCACAGATACGCAGTATTTT. This codes for CASSPSVGTDTQYF.

In its sample, this clonotype was seen a few times. J is TRBJ1-2 and V is TRBV7-9; D possibly corresponds to TRBD1 (5 bases). V was pared by 1 base and J by 8 bases, with 17 bases between. CDR1 is SEHNR, CDR2 FQNEAQ, per germline (reference sequence). The CDR3 spans 15 residues. Here the CDR3 reads CASSLGGIRDLGYTF. The CDR3 coding sequence is TGTGCCAGCAGCTTAGGGGGGATTCGAGACTTAGGCTACACCTTC.

This chain uses TRBV6-1 with TRBJ2-2, with D maybe TRBD2 (6 bases). Germline loops: CDR1 MNHNS, CDR2 SASEGT. The CDR3 consists of 15 residues. V lost 6 bases and J lost 6, with 17 bases in between. CDR3 sequence: CASRSLGGGPGELFF. CDR3 nucleotide sequence: TGTGCCAGCAGATCCCTGGGGGGAGGCCCCGGGGAGCTGTTTTTT.

This clonotype has ten or more counts. This rearrangement joins TRBV6-5 to TRBJ1-3; possibly TRBD1 for D (6 bases). Germline V lookup: CDR1 MNHEY, CDR2 SVGAGI. This CDR3 spans 15 amino acids. Trimming stripped 2 bases from V and 3 bases from J, with 11 bases between. Here the CDR3 DNA reads TGTGCCAGCAGTTACAGGGGGGCTGATGGAAACACCATATATTTT. It codes for CASSYRGADGNTIYF.